This T cell receptor (beta chain) was documented in a study of human T cells and chemical hapten exposure. For the library, individual cDNA molecules each received unique molecular identifiers. A single record per CDR3 protein comes from TCRdb applying MiXCR to the RACE reads. Here the sample spans 85,000 to 100,000 distinct CDR3 sequences, 8% to 13% being singletons. This clonotype has just a few counts. Time point specified: patch test 2, 6 weeks after DPC sensitization. Specified treatment: therapeutic diphenylcyclopropenone sensitization with weekly scalp DPC. V lost 5 bases and J lost 4, with 21 bases in between. Germline V gives CDR1 DFQATT, CDR2 SNEGSKA (reference sequence). The CDR3 spans 16 residues.

The clonotype was recovered from a man aged 35 to 55 with alopecia areata. Some clones in this sample may be carry-over from other donors' samples. The V call is TRBV20-1, the J call TRBJ2-1, with D perhaps being TRBD1 or TRBD2 (6 bases each). Material: whole blood, obtained in connection with sensitization to the hapten diphenylcyclopropenone (DPC). CDR3 amino acids: CSARRGSGGGYNEQFF. DNA for the CDR3: TGCAGTGCTCGCCGGGGATCCGGAGGGGGTTACAATGAGCAGTTCTTC.